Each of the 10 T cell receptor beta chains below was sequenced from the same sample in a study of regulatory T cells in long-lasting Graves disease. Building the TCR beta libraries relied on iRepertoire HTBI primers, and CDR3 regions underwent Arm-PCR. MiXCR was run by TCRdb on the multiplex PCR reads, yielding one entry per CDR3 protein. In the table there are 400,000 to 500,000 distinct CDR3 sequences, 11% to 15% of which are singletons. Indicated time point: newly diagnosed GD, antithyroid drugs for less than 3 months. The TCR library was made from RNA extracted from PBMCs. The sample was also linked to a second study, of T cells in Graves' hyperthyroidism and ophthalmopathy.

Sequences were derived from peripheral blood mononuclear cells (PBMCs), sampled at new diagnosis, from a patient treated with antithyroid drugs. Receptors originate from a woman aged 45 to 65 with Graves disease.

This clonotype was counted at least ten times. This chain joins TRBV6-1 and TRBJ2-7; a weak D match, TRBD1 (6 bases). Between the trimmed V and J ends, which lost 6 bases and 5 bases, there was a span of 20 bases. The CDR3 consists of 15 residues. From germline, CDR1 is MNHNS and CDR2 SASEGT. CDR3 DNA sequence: TGTGCCAGCAGCCGGAACAGGGTTCCCCCCCACGAGCAGTACTTC. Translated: CASSRNRVPPHEQYF.

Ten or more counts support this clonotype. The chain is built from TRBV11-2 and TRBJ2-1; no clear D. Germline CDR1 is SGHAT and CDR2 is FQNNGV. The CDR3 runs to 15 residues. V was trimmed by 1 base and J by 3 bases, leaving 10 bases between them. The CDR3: CASSLGPHFYNEQFF. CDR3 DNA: TGTGCCAGCAGCTTAGGTCCCCACTTCTACAATGAGCAGTTCTTC.

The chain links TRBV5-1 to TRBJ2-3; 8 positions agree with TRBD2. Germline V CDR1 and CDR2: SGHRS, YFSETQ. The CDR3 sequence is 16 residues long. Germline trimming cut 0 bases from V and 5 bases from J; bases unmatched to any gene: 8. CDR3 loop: CASSLGSGSGGDTQYF. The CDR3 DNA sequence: TGCGCCAGCAGCTTGGGAAGCGGGAGTGGGGGAGATACGCAGTATTTT.

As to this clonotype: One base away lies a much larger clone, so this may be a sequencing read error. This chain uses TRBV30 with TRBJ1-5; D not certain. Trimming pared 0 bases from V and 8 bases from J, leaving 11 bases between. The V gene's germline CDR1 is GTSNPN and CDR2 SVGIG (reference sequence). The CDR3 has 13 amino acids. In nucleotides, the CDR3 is TGTGCCTGGAGTGTACGGGAGCTTGAGCCCCAGCATTTT. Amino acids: CAWSVRELEPQHF.

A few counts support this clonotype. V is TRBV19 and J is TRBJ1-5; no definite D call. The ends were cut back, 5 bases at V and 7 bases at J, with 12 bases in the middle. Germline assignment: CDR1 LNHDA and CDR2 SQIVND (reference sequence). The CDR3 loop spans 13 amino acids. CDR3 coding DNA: TGTGCCAGTAGTCCGGCAGGTCTCCAGCCCCAGCATTTT. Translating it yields CASSPAGLQPQHF.

Here the CDR3 reads CASSGGQAGTGELFF. Written as DNA, the CDR3 is TGTGCCAGCAGTGGGGGACAGGCCGGAACCGGGGAGCTGTTTTTT. The rearrangement joins TRBV28 to TRBJ2-2, with 8 positions matching TRBD1. Germline trimming cut 5 bases from V and 5 bases from J; bases unmatched to any gene: 7. Per the germline V gene, CDR1 is MDHEN and CDR2 is SYDVKM. The CDR3 covers 15 residues.

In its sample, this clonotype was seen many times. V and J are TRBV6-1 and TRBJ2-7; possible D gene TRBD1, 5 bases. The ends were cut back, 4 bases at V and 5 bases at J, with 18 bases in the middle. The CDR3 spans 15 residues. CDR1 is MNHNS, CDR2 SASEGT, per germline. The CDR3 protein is CASSGRRVGDHEQYF. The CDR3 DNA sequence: TGTGCCAGCAGTGGACGCAGGGTAGGTGACCACGAGCAGTACTTC.

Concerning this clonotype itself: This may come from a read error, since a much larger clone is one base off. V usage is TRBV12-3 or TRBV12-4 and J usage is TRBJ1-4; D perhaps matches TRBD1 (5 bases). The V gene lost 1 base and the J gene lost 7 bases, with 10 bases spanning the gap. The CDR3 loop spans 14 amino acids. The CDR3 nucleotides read TGTGCCAGCAGTTTAGGGGGCAGCGCTGAAAAACTGTTTTTT. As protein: CASSLGGSAEKLFF.

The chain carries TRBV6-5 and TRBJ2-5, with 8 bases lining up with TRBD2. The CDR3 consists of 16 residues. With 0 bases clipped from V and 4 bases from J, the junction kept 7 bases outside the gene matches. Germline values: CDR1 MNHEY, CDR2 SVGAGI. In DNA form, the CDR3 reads TGTGCCAGCAGTTACTCGACCGGGGGGGGGCGAGAGACCCAGTACTTC. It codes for CASSYSTGGGRETQYF.

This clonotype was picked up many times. CDR3 nucleotides: TGTGCCAGCAGCGTACGTAATGGGGTCGAGACCCAGTACTTC. Translation gives CASSVRNGVETQYF. The chain joins TRBV9 to TRBJ2-5; D not certain. The CDR3 covers 14 residues. The germline gives CDR1 SGDLS, CDR2 YYNGEE. The V gene lost 1 base and the J gene lost 5 bases, with 12 bases spanning the gap.